This is a list of T cell receptor beta chains from one sample in a study of STAT5B mutations in CD4+ large granular lymphocyte leukemia. TCRdb's copy holds only in-frame clones and misses some; the assay was immunoSEQ multiplex PCR. Here the sample spans approximately 35,000 clones, roughly four fifths being singletons. Sequencing was carried out using CD4+ T cells from blood buffy coats. The receptor set was obtained from a human donor in good health. CDR3s include the opening cysteine and the closing phenylalanine or tryptophan. A D gene is named only where the DNA matches it firmly. Size is omitted from some rows. Given values are once, few, many or a class for expanded clones.

clone size: -
J gene: TRBJ2-2
V gene: TRBV5-1
D gene: -
CDR3 DNA: TGCGCCAGCAGCTTGGCCCTTCGCGGGGGCTCAACCGGGGAGCTGTTTTTT
CDR3 protein: CASSLALRGGSTGELFF

clone size: -
J gene: TRBJ2-1
V gene: TRBV7-6
D gene: -
CDR3 DNA: TGTGCCAGCAGCTTAGTGGGGGATGGGTTGAGCTCCTACAATGAGCAGTTCTTC
CDR3 protein: CASSLVGDGLSSYNEQFF

clone size: -
J gene: TRBJ1-1
V gene: TRBV7-9
D gene: TRBD1
CDR3 DNA: TGTGCCAGCAGGCCGGGACAGGGGGACATGAACACTGAAGCTTTCTTT
CDR3 protein: CASRPGQGDMNTEAFF

clone size: few
J gene: TRBJ2-7
V gene: TRBV7-9
D gene: TRBD1
CDR3 DNA: TGTGCCAGCAGCTACCGAACAGGGGGCGGCTACGAGCAGTACTTC
CDR3 protein: CASSYRTGGGYEQYF

clone size: -
J gene: TRBJ2-7
V gene: TRBV6-1
D gene: -
CDR3 DNA: TGTGCCAGCAGTGAGGTGACAGGTACCTACGAGCAGTACTTC
CDR3 protein: CASSEVTGTYEQYF

clone size: -
J gene: TRBJ2-2
V gene: TRBV6-5
D gene: -
CDR3 DNA: TGTGCCAGCAGTCCTCCCGGATACGGGGAGCTGTTTTTT
CDR3 protein: CASSPPGYGELFF

clone size: -
J gene: TRBJ2-5
V gene: TRBV10-2
D gene: TRBD2
CDR3 DNA: TGCGCCAGCAGTGAGGGGACTAGCGGGAGGCGAGAGACCCAGTACTTC
CDR3 protein: CASSEGTSGRRETQYF

clone size: -
J gene: TRBJ1-1
V gene: TRBV11-3
D gene: -
CDR3 DNA: TGTGCCAGCAGCTTGAGGAGGAACACTGAAGCTTTCTTT
CDR3 protein: CASSLRRNTEAFF

clone size: -
J gene: TRBJ1-5
V gene: TRBV7-2
D gene: -
CDR3 DNA: TGTGCCAGCAGCCTCCTGGGCAGGGGAGATCAGCCCCAGCATTTT
CDR3 protein: CASSLLGRGDQPQHF

clone size: -
J gene: TRBJ1-5
V gene: TRBV10-2
D gene: TRBD1
CDR3 DNA: TGCGCCAGCAGTGAACCAGGGGGAGAGGGGCCCCAGCATTTT
CDR3 protein: CASSEPGGEGPQHF

clone size: once
J gene: TRBJ2-7
V gene: TRBV6-1
D gene: -
CDR3 DNA: TGTGCCAGCAGTGAAGAGGGGTTAGCCTACGAGCAGTACTTC
CDR3 protein: CASSEEGLAYEQYF

clone size: -
J gene: TRBJ2-2
V gene: TRBV9
D gene: -
CDR3 DNA: TGTGCCAGCAGCGGAGAGGGTTTTGGACCCGGGGAGCTGTTTTTT
CDR3 protein: CASSGEGFGPGELFF

clone size: -
J gene: TRBJ1-1
V gene: TRBV7-9
D gene: TRBD1
CDR3 DNA: TGTGCCAGCAGCCGCGTGGGACAGCCGAACACTGAAGCTTTCTTT
CDR3 protein: CASSRVGQPNTEAFF

clone size: -
J gene: TRBJ1-1
V gene: TRBV5-6
D gene: TRBD1
CDR3 DNA: TGTGCCAGCAGCCCAGGGGGACGGACTGAAGCTTTCTTT
CDR3 protein: CASSPGGRTEAFF

clone size: -
J gene: TRBJ2-1
V gene: TRBV6-5
D gene: TRBD2
CDR3 DNA: TGTGCCAGCCGGGACTACCCACACCATGAGCAGTTCTTC
CDR3 protein: CASRDYPHHEQFF

clone size: -
J gene: TRBJ2-7
V gene: TRBV14
D gene: TRBD1
CDR3 DNA: TGTGCCAGCAGCCCCCAGGGGGTTAGCTCCTACGAGCAGTACTTC
CDR3 protein: CASSPQGVSSYEQYF

clone size: -
J gene: TRBJ2-5
V gene: TRBV28
D gene: TRBD2
CDR3 DNA: TGTGCCAGCAGCCGGACTAGCGGGAGTGGGGAGACCCAGTACTTC
CDR3 protein: CASSRTSGSGETQYF

clone size: -
J gene: TRBJ1-5
V gene: TRBV27
D gene: -
CDR3 DNA: TGTGCCAGCAGTTTCTTAGGACAAAAATCTCAGCCCCAGCATTTT
CDR3 protein: CASSFLGQKSQPQHF

clone size: few
J gene: TRBJ2-7
V gene: TRBV10-3
D gene: -
CDR3 DNA: TGTGCCATAAGCCAGGGGGGCTACGAGCAGTACTTC
CDR3 protein: CAISQGGYEQYF

clone size: -
J gene: TRBJ2-7
V gene: TRBV19
D gene: TRBD1
CDR3 DNA: TGTGCCAGTCACGCTCCGGGACAGCTCTTGTACTTC
CDR3 protein: CASHAPGQLLYF

clone size: few
J gene: TRBJ2-7
V gene: TRBV5-6
D gene: -
CDR3 DNA: TGTGCCAGCAGCGTGGAATTCTACGAGCAGTACTTC
CDR3 protein: CASSVEFYEQYF

clone size: -
J gene: TRBJ1-4
V gene: TRBV19
D gene: TRBD1
CDR3 DNA: TGTGCCAGTAGTAAGACAGGGGTTGGCGAAAAACTGTTTTTT
CDR3 protein: CASSKTGVGEKLFF

clone size: -
J gene: TRBJ2-4
V gene: TRBV11-2
D gene: -
CDR3 DNA: TGTGCCAGCAGCCCTGAGAGTGGGCGACCCAAAAACATTCAGTACTTC
CDR3 protein: CASSPESGRPKNIQYF

clone size: -
J gene: TRBJ1-2
V gene: TRBV23-1
D gene: -
CDR3 DNA: TGCGCCAGCTTAGGAGGGCAGAACTATGGCTACACCTTC
CDR3 protein: CASLGGQNYGYTF

clone size: few
J gene: TRBJ1-1
V gene: TRBV6-5
D gene: TRBD1
CDR3 DNA: TGTGCCAGCACAAGGGGGCCGAACACTGAAGCTTTCTTT
CDR3 protein: CASTRGPNTEAFF

clone size: once
J gene: TRBJ1-2
V gene: TRBV10-2
D gene: TRBD1
CDR3 DNA: TGCGCCAGCAGCCCCCGGGGGGGACAGGGGGCGAAAGGCTACACCTTC
CDR3 protein: CASSPRGGQGAKGYTF

clone size: -
J gene: TRBJ2-4
V gene: TRBV5-8
D gene: -
CDR3 DNA: TGTGCCAGCACCCTGTGGGCCCTTACGGTAGCCAAAAACATTCAGTACTTC
CDR3 protein: CASTLWALTVAKNIQYF

clone size: few
J gene: TRBJ1-5
V gene: TRBV5-4
D gene: -
CDR3 DNA: TGTGCCAGCAGCCCGGGACCGGGTGATCAGCCCCAGCATTTT
CDR3 protein: CASSPGPGDQPQHF

clone size: -
J gene: TRBJ2-5
V gene: TRBV19
D gene: TRBD2
CDR3 DNA: TGTGCCAGTAGTCTCCCCTCGGGACTAGCGGGGGCAGAGACCCAGTACTTC
CDR3 protein: CASSLPSGLAGAETQYF

clone size: -
J gene: TRBJ2-6
V gene: TRBV18
D gene: -
CDR3 DNA: TGTGCCAGCTCAGGCGGGACTGCTCGCTCTGGGGCCAACGTCCTGACTTTC
CDR3 protein: CASSGGTARSGANVLTF

clone size: -
J gene: TRBJ1-1
V gene: TRBV6-5
D gene: TRBD1
CDR3 DNA: TGTGCCAGCAGACGGACAGGGTTACCGGGAGCTTTCTTT
CDR3 protein: CASRRTGLPGAFF

clone size: -
J gene: TRBJ2-7
V gene: TRBV29-1
D gene: -
CDR3 DNA: TGCAGCGTATCCGGGACGGAGACCTACGAGCAGTACTTC
CDR3 protein: CSVSGTETYEQYF

clone size: -
J gene: TRBJ1-2
V gene: TRBV28
D gene: TRBD1
CDR3 DNA: TGTGCCAGCAGGAGGACAGGGGGCGCGGACTATGGCTACACCTTC
CDR3 protein: CASRRTGGADYGYTF

clone size: -
J gene: TRBJ1-4
V gene: TRBV9
D gene: TRBD1
CDR3 DNA: TGTGCCAGCAGCGTTGGGACAGGGAGGGAGAAACTGTTTTTT
CDR3 protein: CASSVGTGREKLFF

clone size: -
J gene: TRBJ2-1
V gene: TRBV5-4
D gene: TRBD2
CDR3 DNA: TGTGCCAGCAGCTCCCTGAAGGGAGCGGGGGTAAGGCATGAGCAGTTCTTC
CDR3 protein: CASSSLKGAGVRHEQFF

clone size: once
J gene: TRBJ1-1
V gene: TRBV5-5
D gene: -
CDR3 DNA: TGTGCCAGCAGCGTATTTATGAACACTGAAGCTTTCTTT
CDR3 protein: CASSVFMNTEAFF

clone size: -
J gene: TRBJ1-1
V gene: TRBV6-6
D gene: -
CDR3 DNA: TGTGCCAGCAGGCCAGACAGGCCCACTGAAGCTTTCTTT
CDR3 protein: CASRPDRPTEAFF

clone size: -
J gene: TRBJ2-1
V gene: TRBV7-6
D gene: TRBD2
CDR3 DNA: TGTGCCAGCAGCTTTACTAGCGGGATTGGGAGGGGGTACAATGAGCAGTTCTTC
CDR3 protein: CASSFTSGIGRGYNEQFF

clone size: -
J gene: TRBJ1-1
V gene: TRBV18
D gene: -
CDR3 DNA: TGTGCCAGCTACTCGCCGGTATACACTGAAGCTTTCTTT
CDR3 protein: CASYSPVYTEAFF

clone size: -
J gene: TRBJ1-2
V gene: TRBV30
D gene: -
CDR3 DNA: TGTGCCTGGAGCCCAGCGACAGGCTATGGCTACACCTTC
CDR3 protein: CAWSPATGYGYTF

clone size: -
J gene: TRBJ1-2
V gene: TRBV11-2
D gene: -
CDR3 DNA: TGTGCCAGCAGCTTAGTGGCAGAGGGAGGCTACACCTTC
CDR3 protein: CASSLVAEGGYTF